A single sample is the source of the 10 T cell receptor beta chains below, sequenced in a study of CD8 T cells in Susac syndrome. The authors reverse transcribed roughly 0.45 to 1 ug RNA with random hexamers. TCRdb analysed the immunoSEQ multiplex PCR reads with MiXCR anew, one entry per CDR3 protein. The profile shows 150,000 to 160,000 distinct CDR3 sequences, over 85% of them singletons. The specimen was CD8+ T cells from PBMCs. These receptors were taken from a human donor with multiple sclerosis.

This chain connects TRBV9 to TRBJ2-2; 7 nucleotides line up with TRBD1. Germline V gene sequence: CDR1 SGDLS, CDR2 YYNGEE. The CDR3 consists of 16 residues. With 5 bases clipped from V and 0 bases from J, the junction kept 7 bases outside the gene matches. The CDR3 sequence: CASSEAGTANTGELFF. The DNA for the CDR3 is TGTGCCAGCAGTGAAGCCGGGACAGCGAACACCGGGGAGCTGTTTTTT.

V gene TRBV6-5 combines with J gene TRBJ1-1; D may be TRBD1 (5 bases). Germline V gene data show CDR1 as MNHEY and CDR2 as SVGAGI. Trimming cost V 5 bases and J 1 base, with 11 bases left between them. The CDR3 extends over 14 amino acids. The CDR3 reads CASSLRDENTEAFF. CDR3 coding DNA: TGTGCCAGCAGTCTTAGGGACGAGAACACTGAAGCTTTCTTT.

The V gene is TRBV29-1, the J gene TRBJ1-2; D perhaps matches TRBD1 (5 bases). CDR1 is SQVTM and CDR2 is ANQGSEA in the germline V gene. The CDR3 covers 13 residues. V lost 4 bases and J lost 5, with 14 bases in between. The chain's CDR3 is CSVVEAGPYGYTF. Here the CDR3 DNA reads TGCAGCGTTGTGGAGGCAGGGCCGTATGGCTACACCTTC.

In DNA form, the CDR3 reads TGTGCCAGCAGCGAGGCGGTGGCCGGGGAGCTGTTTTTT. This codes for CASSEAVAGELFF. This chain links TRBV9 with TRBJ2-2; D ambiguous. V lost 3 bases and J lost 6, with 9 bases in between. Germline V CDR1 and CDR2: SGDLS, YYNGEE. This CDR3 comprises 13 residues.

This chain joins TRBV24-1 and TRBJ1-1; tentative D call: TRBD1 (5 bases). Germline V gene lookup returns CDR1 KGHDR and CDR2 SFDVKD. V was cut by 9 bases and J by 3 bases, with 7 bases left in between. The CDR3 consists of 11 residues. CDR3 nucleotide sequence: TGTGCCACCCGCAGGGACACTGAAGCTTTCTTT. Translating it yields CATRRDTEAFF.

The genes are TRBV5-1 and TRBJ2-5; D gene ambiguous. V was clipped by 0 bases and J by 10 bases, with 7 bases between them. The CDR3 length is 11 residues. Germline V gene sequence: CDR1 SGHRS, CDR2 YFSETQ. The CDR3 is CASSLGRGQYF. Here the CDR3 DNA reads TGCGCCAGCAGCTTGGGAAGAGGCCAGTACTTC. Full variable domain (rest looked up from reference TRBV5-1 and TRBJ2-5): KAGVTQTPRYLIKTRGQQVTLSCSPISGHRSVSWYQQTPGQGLQFLFEYFSETQRNKGNFPGRFSGRQFSNSRSEMNVSTLELGDSALYLCASSLGRGQYFGPGTRLLVL.

The table lists this clonotype with a count of one. CDR3 in DNA: TGTGCCAGCTCCTCCGGGCTAGCGGGGATCACAGATACGCAGTATTTT. This codes for CASSSGLAGITDTQYF. The chain uses TRBV2 and TRBJ2-3; 9 bases are a match to TRBD2. Germline V lookup: CDR1 SNHLY, CDR2 FYNNEI. V was pared by 8 bases and J by 2 bases, with 11 bases of the junction left unmatched. The CDR3 is 16 residues long.

This clonotype has only one observation. The chain recombines TRBV11-2 with TRBJ2-7; possible D gene TRBD2, 5 bases. The CDR3 length is 16 residues. The germline CDR1 and CDR2 sequences are SGHAT and FQNNGV. The V and J ends lost 5 bases and 3 bases respectively, with 20 bases between them. CDR3 sequence (DNA): TGTGCCAGCAGCCCCTATCGGCGCGGGTTTCACTACGAGCAGTACTTC. It translates to CASSPYRRGFHYEQYF.

The J gene is TRBJ1-2, the V gene TRBV7-9; TRBD1 agrees at 7 bases. J gave up 2 bases and V 4 bases, and 10 bases lay outside the gene matches. The CDR3 is made up of 16 amino acids. Germline CDR1 is SEHNR and CDR2 is FQNEAQ (reference sequence). In nucleotides, the CDR3 is TGTGCCAGCAGCTCCCAAGAGGACAGGAGAAACTATGGCTACACCTTC. Its protein product is CASSSQEDRRNYGYTF.

The chain links TRBV9 to TRBJ2-7; 9 bases agree with TRBD2. This CDR3 region has 14 residues. V was clipped by 2 bases and J by 3 bases; unmatched bases: 3. Per germline, CDR1 SGDLS and CDR2 YYNGEE. CDR3 residues: CASSVSGGDYEQYF. CDR3 DNA: TGTGCCAGCAGCGTTAGCGGGGGAGACTACGAGCAGTACTTC.